The rows below give T cell receptor beta chains drawn from one sample of a study of blood T cell repertoires in COVID-19. Assay used: immunoSEQ multiplex PCR; TCRdb lists only in-frame clones, some missing. The sample shows around 120,000 clones, about nine tenths of them seen only once. The specimen sequenced was peripheral blood. All receptors derive from a human donor with active COVID-19. The donor label of this sample is uncertain. Each CDR3 is given with its conserved first and last residue. A D gene is named only where the DNA matches it firmly.

d_call: -
v_call: TRBV30
cdr3_aa: CAWGRQKSSGNTIYF

d_call: TRBD1
v_call: TRBV5-4
cdr3_aa: CASSPRDRQRGGRAEQFF

d_call: TRBD1
v_call: TRBV6-5
cdr3_aa: CASRRDRGTEAFF

d_call: -
v_call: TRBV28
cdr3_aa: CAGKTPGSPLHF

d_call: -
v_call: TRBV9
cdr3_aa: CASSVEVRAAGAEAFF

d_call: -
v_call: TRBV12-3/TRBV12-4
cdr3_aa: CASSYRVPYEQYF

d_call: -
v_call: TRBV2
cdr3_aa: CASSEVMGARGDTQYF

d_call: TRBD1
v_call: TRBV5-1
cdr3_aa: CASSIRTGGTDGYTF

d_call: -
v_call: TRBV2
cdr3_aa: CASSEQGGPNTGELFF

d_call: -
v_call: TRBV27
cdr3_aa: CASSLLGQKDFGELFF

d_call: TRBD1
v_call: TRBV9
cdr3_aa: CASSVGGQGGQPQHF

d_call: TRBD2
v_call: TRBV5-4
cdr3_aa: CASSSGGLAGNNEQFF

d_call: -
v_call: TRBV6-5
cdr3_aa: CASSYWRHTGELFF

d_call: -
v_call: TRBV18
cdr3_aa: CASSPTPRVGELFF

d_call: -
v_call: TRBV11-3
cdr3_aa: CASSLYNTGELFF

d_call: -
v_call: TRBV6-5
cdr3_aa: CASSSLGQGSDTQYF

d_call: TRBD1
v_call: TRBV6-1
cdr3_aa: CASSEADRDPYGYTF

d_call: -
v_call: TRBV3-1/TRBV3-2
cdr3_aa: CASSQARQVDPNTEAFF

d_call: -
v_call: TRBV6-4
cdr3_aa: CASSDGPLTEAFF